This T cell receptor (beta chain) derives from a study of shared clonotypes between healthy human individuals. Study-wide findings and caveats: In general, naive subsets displayed greater estimated richness than memory subsets did.

Only in-frame clones appear in the TCRdb table, and some are missing; sequencing was by immunoSEQ multiplex PCR. Of 2 million to 3 million clones listed, 80% to 95% were seen once; the top ten hold approximately 0.37%. Germline-derived CDR1 and CDR2 are SGDLS and YYNGEE. The V end was cut by 3 bases, the J end by 2 bases, with 15 bases between. The length of the CDR3 is 16 residues. As for this clone: The target antigen is unknown.

All the donors were Caucasian adults who lived in Nashville, Tennessee. Naive CD45RA+ and memory CD45RA-negative subsets were split from CD4+ cells. This clonotype was obtained from a man aged 18-30 years in good health. Some clones in this sample may be carry-over from other donors' samples. This chain links TRBV9 with TRBJ1-3, with D unclear. Sequenced: naive CD4+ T cells from PBMCs. Subset in this sample: CD45RA+ positively selected. The CDR3 protein is CASSARLGAPGNTIYF. The CDR3 region has the DNA TGTGCCAGCAGCGCCAGGTTGGGCGCACCTGGAAACACCATATATTTT.